A selection of T cell receptor beta chains follows, all from one sample in a study of T-cell reconstitution after alpha-beta-depleted transplantation in children. TCRdb re-derived calls from the PCR reads in MiXCR, one entry per CDR3 protein. The table has approximately 1,000,000 distinct CDR3 sequences, less than 30% seen once. The input for sequencing was PBMCs, mostly from graft donor cells, taken 360 days after TCRalphabeta/CD19-depleted stem cell transplant. The origin of the receptors is a boy in the first two years of life who had a stem cell transplant for SCID, so the T cells may come from the graft donor. The CDR3 runs from the conserved cysteine through the conserved F or W. A D gene is named only where the DNA matches it firmly. Expanded clones get a size class; other rows say once, few or many, or leave the size out.

d_call	clone_size	v_call	j_call	cdr3_aa	cdr3_nt
.	many	TRBV7-9	TRBJ1-1	CASSLGGTGGTEAFF	TGTGCCAGCAGCTTAGGGGGGACCGGGGGGACTGAAGCTTTCTTT
.	.	TRBV10-3	TRBJ2-5	CAISGRDKGETQYF	TGTGCCATCAGTGGTCGGGACAAGGGGGAGACCCAGTACTTC
.	few	TRBV28	TRBJ2-5	CASNINQETQYF	TGTGCCAGCAACATTAACCAAGAGACCCAGTACTTC
.	.	TRBV29-1	TRBJ1-1	CSVEGLRTGLRNTEAFF	TGCAGCGTTGAAGGACTCCGAACGGGACTTAGGAACACTGAAGCTTTCTTT
.	.	TRBV3-1	TRBJ1-1	CASSQLMMNTEAFF	TGTGCCAGCAGCCAATTAATGATGAACACTGAAGCTTTCTTT
.	.	TRBV5-1	TRBJ1-2	CASSLRGPTDRANYGYTF	TGCGCCAGCAGCTTGCGCGGGCCTACGGACAGAGCTAACTATGGCTACACCTTC
.	few	TRBV28	TRBJ1-1	CASSSPRGANTEAFF	TGTGCCAGCAGTTCACCAAGGGGGGCAAACACTGAAGCTTTCTTT
.	.	TRBV15	TRBJ2-5	CATTPSWKWTGETQYF	TGTGCCACCACCCCTTCTTGGAAATGGACCGGGGAGACCCAGTACTTC
TRBD2	.	TRBV20-1	TRBJ2-2	CSASSGGAIEGELFF	TGCAGTGCTTCGAGCGGGGGGGCGATTGAGGGGGAGCTGTTTTTT
.	.	TRBV3-1	TRBJ2-5	CASSQEPGLAGETQYF	TGTGCCAGCAGCCAGGAACCGGGACTGGCAGGAGAGACCCAGTACTTC
.	.	TRBV12-3/TRBV12-4	TRBJ1-1	CSSSIRRTNTEAFF	TGTTCCAGCAGTATTAGGCGGACTAACACTGAAGCTTTCTTT
TRBD1	.	TRBV15	TRBJ2-3	CATSRDRDRETDTQYF	TGTGCCACCAGCAGAGATCGGGACAGGGAAACAGATACGCAGTATTTT
TRBD1	.	TRBV19	TRBJ2-7	CASSIWDRGPYEQYF	TGTGCCAGTAGTATATGGGACAGGGGGCCCTACGAGCAGTACTTC
.	few	TRBV5-1	TRBJ2-1	CASSQSPSGSTYNEQFF	TGCGCCAGCAGCCAAAGCCCATCGGGCTCAACCTACAATGAGCAGTTCTTC
.	few	TRBV15	TRBJ2-1	CATSREGQNYAREQFF	TGTGCCACCAGCAGAGAAGGGCAGAACTACGCTCGCGAGCAGTTCTTC
.	.	TRBV12-3/TRBV12-4	TRBJ1-1	CASSWSGTEAFF	TGTGCCAGCAGTTGGTCTGGGACTGAAGCTTTCTTT
.	.	TRBV20-1	TRBJ2-1	CSARVAGVLYNEQFF	TGCAGTGCTAGAGTAGCAGGGGTCCTTTACAATGAGCAGTTCTTC
.	.	TRBV12-3/TRBV12-4	TRBJ1-1	CASSPRGILNTEAFF	TGTGCCAGCAGTCCCCGAGGGATTTTGAACACTGAAGCTTTCTTT
.	.	TRBV7-3	TRBJ2-2	CASSLNGVTGELFF	TGTGCCAGCAGCTTAAACGGAGTTACCGGGGAGCTGTTTTTT
TRBD1	.	TRBV6-1	TRBJ1-6	CASRQDRQGTNSPLHF	TGTGCCAGCAGACAAGACAGACAGGGCACAAATTCACCCCTCCACTTT
.	few	TRBV12-3/TRBV12-4	TRBJ1-5	CASSTQVSNQPQHF	TGTGCCAGCAGTACCCAGGTTAGCAATCAGCCCCAGCATTTT
TRBD1	.	TRBV6-5	TRBJ2-1	CASSYSGTALRGEQFF	TGTGCCAGCAGTTATTCAGGGACAGCCCTGCGCGGTGAGCAGTTCTTC
.	.	TRBV18	TRBJ2-7	CASSLRPTYEQYF	TGTGCCAGCTCTCTCAGGCCGACCTACGAGCAGTACTTC
TRBD2	.	TRBV24-1	TRBJ2-1	CATSDFQAGGLNEQFF	TGTGCCACCAGTGATTTCCAAGCGGGGGGGCTCAATGAGCAGTTCTTC
TRBD2	few	TRBV2	TRBJ2-7	CASSEISLAGGPGLEQYF	TGTGCCAGCAGTGAAATTAGTCTAGCGGGGGGGCCTGGGCTCGAGCAGTACTTC
.	few	TRBV6-2/TRBV6-3	TRBJ2-5	CASSYSVSGTQYF	TGTGCCAGCAGTTACTCAGTTTCAGGGACCCAGTACTTC
TRBD2	.	TRBV6-1	TRBJ2-1	CAGRRDYRGDEQFF	TGTGCCGGGCGCCGGGACTACCGGGGGGATGAGCAGTTCTTC
TRBD1	.	TRBV5-1	TRBJ1-1	CASSLSSGTGHTEAFF	TGCGCCAGCAGCTTGTCTTCCGGGACAGGACACACTGAAGCTTTCTTT
.	few	TRBV6-2/TRBV6-3	TRBJ2-7	CASSYLGSTYEQYF	TGTGCCAGCAGTTATCTCGGTAGTACCTACGAGCAGTACTTC
.	many	TRBV29-1	TRBJ2-5	CSVETVSFQAQYF	TGCAGCGTTGAGACAGTATCCTTCCAGGCCCAGTACTTC
.	.	TRBV29-1	TRBJ2-7	CSVEFGRVHEQYF	TGCAGCGTTGAATTTGGACGGGTCCACGAGCAGTACTTC
.	.	TRBV5-1	TRBJ2-2	CASSPQGGRGNTGELFF	TGCGCCAGCAGCCCGCAGGGGGGTCGGGGTAACACCGGGGAGCTGTTTTTT
.	.	TRBV7-2	TRBJ2-2	CASRKGTGDTGELFF	TGTGCCAGCAGGAAAGGCACAGGAGACACCGGGGAGCTGTTTTTT
.	.	TRBV29-1	TRBJ1-4	CSVLSGSEKLFF	TGCAGCGTTCTCTCAGGGTCTGAAAAACTGTTTTTT